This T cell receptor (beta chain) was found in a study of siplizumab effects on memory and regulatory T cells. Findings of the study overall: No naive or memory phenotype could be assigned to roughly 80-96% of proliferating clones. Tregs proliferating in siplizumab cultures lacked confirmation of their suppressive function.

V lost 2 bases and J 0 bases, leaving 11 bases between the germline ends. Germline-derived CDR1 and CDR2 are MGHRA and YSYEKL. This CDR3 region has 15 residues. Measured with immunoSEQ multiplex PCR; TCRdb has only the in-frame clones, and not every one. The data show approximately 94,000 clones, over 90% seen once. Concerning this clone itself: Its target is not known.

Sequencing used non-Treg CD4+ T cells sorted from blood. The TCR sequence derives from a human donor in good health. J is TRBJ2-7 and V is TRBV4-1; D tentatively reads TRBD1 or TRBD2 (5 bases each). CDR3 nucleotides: TGCGCCAGCAGCCAATGGGGACGGAGCTCCTACGAGCAGTACTTC. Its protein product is CASSQWGRSSYEQYF.